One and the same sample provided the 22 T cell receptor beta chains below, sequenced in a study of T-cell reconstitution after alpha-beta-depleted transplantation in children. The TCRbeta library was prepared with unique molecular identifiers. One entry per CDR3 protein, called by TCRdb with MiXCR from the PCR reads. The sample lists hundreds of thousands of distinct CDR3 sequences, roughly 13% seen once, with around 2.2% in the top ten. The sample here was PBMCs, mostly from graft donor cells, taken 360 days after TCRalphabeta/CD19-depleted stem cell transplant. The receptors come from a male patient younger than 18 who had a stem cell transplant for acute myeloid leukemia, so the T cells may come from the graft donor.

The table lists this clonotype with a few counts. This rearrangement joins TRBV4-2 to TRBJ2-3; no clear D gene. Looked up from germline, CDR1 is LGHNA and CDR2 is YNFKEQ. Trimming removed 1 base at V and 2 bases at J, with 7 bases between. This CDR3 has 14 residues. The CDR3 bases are TGTGCCAGCAGCCAAGGTCCCGTCACAGATACGCAGTATTTT. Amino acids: CASSQGPVTDTQYF.

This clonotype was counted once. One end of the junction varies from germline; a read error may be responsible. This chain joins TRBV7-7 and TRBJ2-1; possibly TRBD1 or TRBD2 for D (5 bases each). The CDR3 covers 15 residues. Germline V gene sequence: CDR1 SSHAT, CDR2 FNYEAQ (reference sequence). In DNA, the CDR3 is TGTGCTAGCAGCTTAGCCGACCCTGGGACCAATGAGCAGTTCTTC. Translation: CASSLADPGTNEQFF.

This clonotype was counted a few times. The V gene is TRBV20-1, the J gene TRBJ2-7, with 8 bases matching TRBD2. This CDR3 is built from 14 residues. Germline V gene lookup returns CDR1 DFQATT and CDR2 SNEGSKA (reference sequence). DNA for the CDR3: TGCAGCCCGTGGAGCGGGAGTAGTGTCTACGAGCAGTACTTC. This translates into CSPWSGSSVYEQYF.

For the CDR3, the DNA is TGTGCCAGCAGCGTAGCTCCGACTAGCGGAGAATACAATGAGCAGTTCTTC. Translated, it gives CASSVAPTSGEYNEQFF. The chain links TRBV9 to TRBJ2-1; 9 bases map to TRBD2. In germline, CDR1 is SGDLS, CDR2 YYNGEE. V dropped 0 bases and J dropped 4; count of bases not matched to a gene: 8. This CDR3 has 17 residues.

CDR3 in amino acids: CASRRTSGKNGEQYF. CDR3 sequence (DNA): TGTGCCAGCAGGCGGACTAGCGGGAAAAATGGCGAGCAGTACTTC. The V call is TRBV6-2 or TRBV6-3, the J call TRBJ2-7; 12 bases agree with TRBD2. From germline, CDR1 is MNHEY and CDR2 SVGEGT. There are 15 residues in the CDR3. Trimming cost V 6 bases and J 6 bases; bases outside gene matches: 9.

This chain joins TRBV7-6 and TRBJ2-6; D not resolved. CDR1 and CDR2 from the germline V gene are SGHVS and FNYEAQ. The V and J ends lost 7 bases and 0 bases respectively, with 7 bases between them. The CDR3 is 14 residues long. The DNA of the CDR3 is TGTGCCAGCAACCTTAACTCTGGGGCCAACGTCCTGACTTTC. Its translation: CASNLNSGANVLTF.

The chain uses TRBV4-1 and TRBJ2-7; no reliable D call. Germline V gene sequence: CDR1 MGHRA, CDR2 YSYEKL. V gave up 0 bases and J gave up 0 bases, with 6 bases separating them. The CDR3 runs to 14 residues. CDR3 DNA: TGCGCCAGCAGCCAAGAAGGGTTCTCCTACGAGCAGTACTTC. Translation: CASSQEGFSYEQYF.

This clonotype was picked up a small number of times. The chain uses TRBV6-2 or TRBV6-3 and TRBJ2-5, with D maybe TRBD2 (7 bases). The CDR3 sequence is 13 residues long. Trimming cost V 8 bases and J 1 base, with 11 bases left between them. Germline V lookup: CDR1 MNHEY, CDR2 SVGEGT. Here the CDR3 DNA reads TGTGCCAGCGGGGGGGGCCTCCAAGAGACCCAGTACTTC. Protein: CASGGGLQETQYF.

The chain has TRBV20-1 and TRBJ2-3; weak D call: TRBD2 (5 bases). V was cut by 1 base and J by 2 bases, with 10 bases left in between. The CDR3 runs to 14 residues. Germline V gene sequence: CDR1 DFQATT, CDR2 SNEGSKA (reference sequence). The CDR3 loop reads CSARVAGVTDTQYF. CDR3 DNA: TGCAGTGCTAGAGTGGCGGGTGTCACAGATACGCAGTATTTT.

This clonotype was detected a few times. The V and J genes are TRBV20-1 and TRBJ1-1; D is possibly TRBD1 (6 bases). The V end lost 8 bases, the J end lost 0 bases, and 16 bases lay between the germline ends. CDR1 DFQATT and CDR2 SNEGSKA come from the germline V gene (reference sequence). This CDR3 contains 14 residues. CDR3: CSLRPGQMNTEAFF. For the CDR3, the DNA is TGCAGTCTCAGACCTGGACAGATGAACACTGAAGCTTTCTTT.

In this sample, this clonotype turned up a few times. The CDR3 nucleotides are TGCAGTGCTACTAGCGTAGCGGAAACACAAGCCTACGAGCAGTACTTC. Translating gives CSATSVAETQAYEQYF. The chain couples TRBV20-1 to TRBJ2-7, with D perhaps TRBD2 (6 bases). The ends were cut back, 4 bases at V and 2 bases at J, with 21 bases in the middle. The CDR3 runs to 16 residues. CDR1 DFQATT and CDR2 SNEGSKA come from the germline V gene (reference sequence).

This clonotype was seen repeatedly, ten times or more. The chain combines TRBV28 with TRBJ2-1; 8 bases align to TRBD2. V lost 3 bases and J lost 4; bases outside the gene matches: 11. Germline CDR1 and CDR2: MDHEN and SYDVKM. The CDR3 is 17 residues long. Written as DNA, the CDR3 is TGTGCCAGCAGTTTGGAACTAGCGGATAGCCCTTACAATGAGCAGTTCTTC. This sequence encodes CASSLELADSPYNEQFF.

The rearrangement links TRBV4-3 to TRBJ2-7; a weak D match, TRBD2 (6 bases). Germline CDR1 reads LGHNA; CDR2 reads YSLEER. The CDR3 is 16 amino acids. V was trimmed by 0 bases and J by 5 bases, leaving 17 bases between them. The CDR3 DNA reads TGCGCCAGCAGCCAAGAAAGGATGGAGGGCCCCCACGAGCAGTACTTC. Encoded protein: CASSQERMEGPHEQYF.

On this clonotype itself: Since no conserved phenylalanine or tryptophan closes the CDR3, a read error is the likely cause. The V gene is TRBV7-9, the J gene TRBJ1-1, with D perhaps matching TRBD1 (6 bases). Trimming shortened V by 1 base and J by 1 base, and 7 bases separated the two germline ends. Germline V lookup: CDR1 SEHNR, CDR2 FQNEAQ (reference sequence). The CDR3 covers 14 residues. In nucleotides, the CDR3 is TGTGCCAGCAGCTTAGTACAGGGGAACACTGAAGCTTTCTGT. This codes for CASSLVQGNTEAFC.

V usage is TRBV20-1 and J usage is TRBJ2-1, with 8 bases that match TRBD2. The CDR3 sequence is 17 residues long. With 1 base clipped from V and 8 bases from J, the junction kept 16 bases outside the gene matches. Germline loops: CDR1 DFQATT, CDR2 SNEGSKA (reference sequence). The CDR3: CSARAGPGRAAFHEQFF. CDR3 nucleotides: TGCAGTGCTAGAGCAGGCCCCGGGAGGGCCGCGTTCCATGAGCAGTTCTTC.

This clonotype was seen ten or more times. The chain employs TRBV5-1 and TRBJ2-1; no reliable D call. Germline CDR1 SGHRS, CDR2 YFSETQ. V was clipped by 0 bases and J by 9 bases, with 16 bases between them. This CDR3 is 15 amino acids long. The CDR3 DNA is TGCGCCAGCAGCTTGGAGTCGGCCACGTACGCTGAGCAGTTCTTC. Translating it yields CASSLESATYAEQFF.

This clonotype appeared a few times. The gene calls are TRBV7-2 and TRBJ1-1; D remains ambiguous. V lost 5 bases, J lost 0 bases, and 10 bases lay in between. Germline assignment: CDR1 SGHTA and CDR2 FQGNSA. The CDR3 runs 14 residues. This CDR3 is CASSPLYMNTEAFF. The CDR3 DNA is TGTGCCAGCAGCCCTTTATATATGAACACTGAAGCTTTCTTT. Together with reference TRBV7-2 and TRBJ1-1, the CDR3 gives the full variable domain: GAGVSQSPSNKVTEKGKDVELRCDPISGHTALYWYRQSLGQGLEFLIYFQGNSAPDKSGLPSDRFSAERTGGSVSTLTIQRTQQEDSAVYLCASSPLYMNTEAFFGQGTRLTVV.

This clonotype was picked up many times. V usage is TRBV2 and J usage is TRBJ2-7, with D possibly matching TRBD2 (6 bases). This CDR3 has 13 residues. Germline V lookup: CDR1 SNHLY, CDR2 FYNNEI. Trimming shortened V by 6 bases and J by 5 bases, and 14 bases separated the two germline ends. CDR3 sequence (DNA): TGTGCCAGCAGGGACGGGACTCGGAACGAGCAGTACTTC. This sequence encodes CASRDGTRNEQYF.

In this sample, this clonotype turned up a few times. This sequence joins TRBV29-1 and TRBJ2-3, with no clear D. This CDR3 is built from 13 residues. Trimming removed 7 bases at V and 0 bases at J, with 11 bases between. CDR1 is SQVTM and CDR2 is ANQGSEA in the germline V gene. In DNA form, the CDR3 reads TGCAGCGCCCTTCCCCCTAGCACAGATACGCAGTATTTT. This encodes CSALPPSTDTQYF.

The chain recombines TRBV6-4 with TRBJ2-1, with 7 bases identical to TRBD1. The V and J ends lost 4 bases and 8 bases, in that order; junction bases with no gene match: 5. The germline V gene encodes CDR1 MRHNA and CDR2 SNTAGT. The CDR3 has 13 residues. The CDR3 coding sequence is TGTGCCAGCAGTGCTGACAGGGCCCATGAGCAGTTCTTC. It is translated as CASSADRAHEQFF.

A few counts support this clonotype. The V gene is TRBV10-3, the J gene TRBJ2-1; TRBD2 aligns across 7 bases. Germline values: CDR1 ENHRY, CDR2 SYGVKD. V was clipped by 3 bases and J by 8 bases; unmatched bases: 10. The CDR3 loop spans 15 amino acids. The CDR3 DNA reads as TGTGCCATCAGTGAATGGGAGCGGGGAGAGGATGAGCAGTTCTTC. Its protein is CAISEWERGEDEQFF.

The CDR3 sequence: CASSQDVDRLKLSYNEQFF. The CDR3 DNA reads as TGTGCCAGCAGCCAAGATGTGGACAGGCTGAAATTATCCTACAATGAGCAGTTCTTC. The chain is built from TRBV4-2 and TRBJ2-1, with 7 bases matching TRBD1. The CDR3 is 19 amino acids. The J segment lost 1 base and the V segment lost 0 bases, leaving 12 bases of the junction unmatched. Germline V lookup: CDR1 LGHNA, CDR2 YNFKEQ.